This is a list of T cell receptor beta chains from one sample in a study of OX40 agonist ivuxolimab in advanced cancers. The data were produced by immunoSEQ multiplex PCR, yet TCRdb's version contains in-frame clones alone and is incomplete. Among about 53,000 clones listed, about 88% were seen once. The material was CD4+ or CD8+ T cells sorted from blood, obtained in a trial of the OX40 agonist ivuxolimab. The receptors shown here come from an adult with an advanced solid tumor such as melanoma, head and neck, liver or kidney cancer. The CDR3 runs from the conserved cysteine through the conserved F or W. D genes are given only for firm matches. A clone size is listed for some rows: how often the clone was seen (once, few, many), or a class if it is expanded.

D,J,size,V,length,DNA,CDR3
TRBD2,TRBJ2-7,-,TRBV28,17,TGTGCCAGCAGTTTCTCTTTAGCGGGCCTAAGCTCCTACGAGCAGTACTTC,CASSFSLAGLSSYEQYF
TRBD1,TRBJ1-2,-,TRBV6-5,12,TGTGCCAGCAGTTACGCAGGGGGAGGCTACACCTTC,CASSYAGGGYTF
-,TRBJ2-1,-,TRBV6-6,14,TGTGCCAGCAGTTATGGCACCTCTATGGATGAGCAGTTCTTC,CASSYGTSMDEQFF
TRBD2,TRBJ2-5,-,TRBV4-1,15,TGCGCCAGCAGCCAAGGATCAGCGGGAGCTGAGACCCAGTACTTC,CASSQGSAGAETQYF
-,TRBJ1-2,-,TRBV7-9,13,TGTGCCAGCAGCTTAGACAGGCCGGGTGGCTACACCTTC,CASSLDRPGGYTF
-,TRBJ2-3,-,TRBV29-1,16,TGCAGCGTTGAAGATCTTGTCTCTGGGGGGTCAGATACGCAGTATTTT,CSVEDLVSGGSDTQYF
-,TRBJ2-7,-,TRBV7-6,12,TGTGCCAGCAGCCTCTGGGGAGAGGAGCAGTACTTC,CASSLWGEEQYF
TRBD2,TRBJ2-2,-,TRBV4-1,19,TGCGCCAGCAGCCGCCTACCGCCCCTGGCGGGGGCGAACACCGGGGAGCTGTTTTTT,CASSRLPPLAGANTGELFF
-,TRBJ2-5,-,TRBV7-2,14,TGTGCCAGCAGCCTCGAGGCGTACCAAGAGACCCAGTACTTC,CASSLEAYQETQYF
-,TRBJ1-1,-,TRBV6-5,13,TGTGCCAGCAGACTACAACAGAACACTGAAGCTTTCTTT,CASRLQQNTEAFF
-,TRBJ2-2,-,TRBV2,15,TGTGCCAGCAGTGAAGATGGGACATACACCGGGGAGCTGTTTTTT,CASSEDGTYTGELFF
TRBD2,TRBJ2-2,-,TRBV30,15,TGTGCCTGGAGTGGGGCTAGCGGTAACACCGGGGAGCTGTTTTTT,CAWSGASGNTGELFF
-,TRBJ1-3,-,TRBV27,15,TGTGCCAGCAGTTTAACAGGTACAGATGGAAACACCATATATTTT,CASSLTGTDGNTIYF
-,TRBJ2-1,-,TRBV6-5,15,TGTGCCAGCAGTTACTCGTCCGGGTTTCAAGGTGAGCAGTTCTTC,CASSYSSGFQGEQFF
-,TRBJ1-4,-,TRBV6-1,17,TGTGCCAGCAGTGAAGTTTGGGGGCTGGGAACTAATGAAAAACTGTTTTTT,CASSEVWGLGTNEKLFF
-,TRBJ1-1,-,TRBV19,14,TGTGCCAGTACGGGTGCAGGGTGGAACACTGAAGCTTTCTTT,CASTGAGWNTEAFF
-,TRBJ1-1,-,TRBV7-6,13,TGTGCCAGCAGCTTACAGGGGAACACTGAAGCTTTCTTT,CASSLQGNTEAFF
-,TRBJ2-6,-,TRBV5-5,16,TGTGCCAGCAGCCACCCCCCTGCATCTGGGGCCAACGTCCTGACTTTC,CASSHPPASGANVLTF
-,TRBJ1-1,few,TRBV9,12,TGTGCCAGTAGTACACAGAACACTGAAGCTTTCTTT,CASSTQNTEAFF
TRBD1,TRBJ2-1,-,TRBV7-2,15,TGTGCCAGCAGGGGGACAGGGATTATGAACAATGAGCAGTTCTTC,CASRGTGIMNNEQFF
-,TRBJ2-4,-,TRBV19,16,TGTGCCAGTAGTATTGCAGGGGTAGTGACCAAAAACATTCAGTACTTC,CASSIAGVVTKNIQYF
-,TRBJ1-1,-,TRBV18,17,TGTGCCAGCTCACCACTTGGTCCCGGGACGGGGCAGACTGAAGCTTTCTTT,CASSPLGPGTGQTEAFF
-,TRBJ2-3,-,TRBV7-5,15,TGTGTCAGAAGCTGGAGCGGGACTCAGTCAGATACGCAGTATTTT,CVRSWSGTQSDTQYF
-,TRBJ2-3,-,TRBV5-1,16,TGCGCCAGCAGCTTGGTCGGGACCGATAGCACAGATACGCAGTATTTT,CASSLVGTDSTDTQYF
-,TRBJ2-3,-,TRBV4-2,14,TGTGCCAGCAGCCGTCGCGGGGCCTTAAATACGCAGTATTTT,CASSRRGALNTQYF
TRBD1,TRBJ1-1,-,TRBV19,15,TGTGCCAGTAGTATATACGGACAGGGGAACACTGAAGCTTTCTTT,CASSIYGQGNTEAFF